Listed here is a single TCR beta chain. Next came a second PCR, run for roughly 6 to 11 cycles, which used a sample-barcoded 5' primer along with a J-beta primer mix. Using its own MiXCR run on the 5' RACE reads, TCRdb lists one record per CDR3 protein. The table lists roughly 800,000 distinct CDR3 sequences, 58% of them singletons. Looked up from germline, CDR1 is SGHTA and CDR2 is FQGNSA. The CDR3 has 17 amino acids. This entry comes from a study of blood T cells in healthy people across ages. The genes are TRBV7-2 and TRBJ2-7; 7 bases fit TRBD2. The J call is uncertain, as TRBJ2-5 better fits the DNA end. The sequenced material came from blood. The receptor comes from a man aged 25 to 40 in good health. The CDR3 here is CASSLGWLAVVGETQYF. CDR3 coding DNA: TGTGCCAGCAGCTTAGGTTGGCTAGCGGTGGTGGGGGAGACCCAGTACTTC.